This is a list of T cell receptor beta chains from one sample in a study of Graves' ophthalmopathy and Graves' hyperthyroidism. TCRdb re-analysed the multiplex PCR reads in MiXCR, keeping a single row per CDR3 protein. The sample has around 670,000 distinct CDR3 sequences; 35% to 50% are singletons. Sequencing used peripheral blood. These receptors came from an adult man with Graves' ophthalmopathy. Each CDR3 is given with its conserved first and last residue. The D gene is left open where the match is weak. Clone size, where shown, is once, few, many, or a class for clones that have expanded.

d_call	v_call	clone_size	j_call	cdr3_nt	cdr3_aa
TRBD2	TRBV29-1	.	TRBJ2-7	TGCAGTGCTGCAGCGGGAGCTTACGAGCAGTACTTC	CSAAAGAYEQYF
TRBD1	TRBV20-1	.	TRBJ1-1	TGCAGTGCTAGAGCCCTACAGGGGGGGAACACTGAAGCTTTCTTT	CSARALQGGNTEAFF
.	TRBV7-2	.	TRBJ1-4	TGTGCCAGCAGCTTCCTGGCAACTAATGAAAAACTGTTTTTT	CASSFLATNEKLFF
.	TRBV29-1	.	TRBJ2-2	TGCAGCGTTAGGGAGGTCAACGCCGGGGAGCTGTTTTTT	CSVREVNAGELFF
TRBD2	TRBV2	.	TRBJ2-7	TGTGCCAGCAGCGAGCGGGAGGGCGGAGAGCAGTACTTC	CASSEREGGEQYF
.	TRBV19	many	TRBJ2-7	TGTGCCAGTAGTATAGGCAGCAACTACGAGCAGTACTTC	CASSIGSNYEQYF
.	TRBV5-6	.	TRBJ1-2	TGTGCCAGCAGCTTGGCCGAGTTAGGCTATGGCTACACCTTC	CASSLAELGYGYTF
.	TRBV29-1	.	TRBJ1-2	TGCAGCGTTGAACTGGGGGGTAACTATGGCTACACCTTC	CSVELGGNYGYTF
.	TRBV2	few	TRBJ2-5	TGTGCCAGCAGTCCCGACCCTGAGACCCAGTACTTC	CASSPDPETQYF
TRBD2	TRBV11-2	few	TRBJ2-5	TGTGCCAGTAGTTTGACTAGCGTTAGTGAAGAAGAGACCCAGTACTTC	CASSLTSVSEEETQYF
TRBD2	TRBV10-3	once	TRBJ2-7	TGTGCCATCAGTGACGTGGGACTAGCGGAGTACGAGCAGTACTTC	CAISDVGLAEYEQYF
TRBD2	TRBV24-1	few	TRBJ2-2	TGTGCCACGGGGGGGAGGAGGAGCACCGGGGAGCTGTTTTTT	CATGGRRSTGELFF
.	TRBV6-6	many	TRBJ1-5	TGTGCCAGCAGTTATTTGTGGGATCAGCCCCAGCATTTT	CASSYLWDQPQHF
.	TRBV10-3	many	TRBJ2-5	TGTGCCATCAGTGAGCCTCCTAACAGGGTAACGAAGGAGACCCAGTACTTC	CAISEPPNRVTKETQYF
TRBD1	TRBV29-1	.	TRBJ1-4	TGCAGCGTTGAAGGAGCGGGACAGGGGTTAGGAGAAAAACTGTTTTTT	CSVEGAGQGLGEKLFF
TRBD1	TRBV12-3/TRBV12-4	many	TRBJ1-1	TGTGCCAGCAGCCCTGGACAGGTTAGCGTAGCTTTCTTT	CASSPGQVSVAFF
.	TRBV5-1	.	TRBJ2-6	TGCGCCAGCAGCCAGGATACGGGATTCTCTGGGGCCAACGTCCTGACTTTC	CASSQDTGFSGANVLTF
TRBD1	TRBV29-1	many	TRBJ1-2	TGCAGCGTTGAAGATCTATATGGACAGGGTGCGGGAGGCTACACCTTC	CSVEDLYGQGAGGYTF
TRBD2	TRBV25-1	once	TRBJ2-2	TGTGCCAGCAGTCCTCGACTAGCGGGAGCAAGGACCGGGGAGCTGTTTTTT	CASSPRLAGARTGELFF
TRBD1	TRBV10-1	.	TRBJ2-5	TGCGCCAGCAGCCAAGTACAGGGGGCCCAAAGACAGACCCAGTACTTC	CASSQVQGAQRQTQYF
.	TRBV20-1	.	TRBJ2-7	TGCAGTGCTAGACCCGGGACTGGCGAGATCAGGAGCTCCTACGAGCAGTACTTC	CSARPGTGEIRSSYEQYF
.	TRBV20-1	many	TRBJ2-5	TGCAGTGCCGATCGGACTACTAGGCAAGAGACCCAGTACTTC	CSADRTTRQETQYF
TRBD2	TRBV7-2	.	TRBJ2-7	TGTGCCAGCAGCCTCAGACTAGCGGGGAGACTTTACGAGCAGTACTTC	CASSLRLAGRLYEQYF
TRBD2	TRBV7-2	.	TRBJ2-7	TGTGCCTGGAGCCTGCCACTAGCGAACATCTACGAGCAGTACTTC	CAWSLPLANIYEQYF
.	TRBV24-1	.	TRBJ1-5	TGTGCCAGCAGTTTATGGGTGTCTAATCAGCCCCAGCATTTT	CASSLWVSNQPQHF
.	TRBV25-1	few	TRBJ1-2	TGTGCCAGCAGTGAAGAAGGACCGGGAAACTATGGCTACACCTTC	CASSEEGPGNYGYTF
.	TRBV7-3	.	TRBJ2-5	TGTGCCAGCTCACCGGGACGGGGGACGCGGGAGACCCAGTACTTC	CASSPGRGTRETQYF
.	TRBV7-2	many	TRBJ2-7	TGTGCCAGCAGCGCCGACAGGAACCACGTACGAGAACAGTACTTC	CASSADRNHVREQYF
TRBD1	TRBV5-6	.	TRBJ2-5	TGTGCCAGCGGACAGGGCCAAGAGACCCAGTACTTC	CASGQGQETQYF
.	TRBV7-8	.	TRBJ2-6	TGTGCCAGCAGTCCAGGGGTCAACGTCCTGACTTTC	CASSPGVNVLTF
TRBD1	TRBV5-1	few	TRBJ1-5	TGCGCCAGCAGCTTAGGGGGCTCGACCGGACAGCCCCAGCATTTT	CASSLGGSTGQPQHF
TRBD1	TRBV7-2	many	TRBJ1-4	TGTGCCAGCAGCAGGAACCCCGGGACAGGGACGGGTGAAAAACTGTTTTTT	CASSRNPGTGTGEKLFF
.	TRBV25-1	.	TRBJ2-5	TGTGCCAGCAGTATCCACTCGGACAATGAGCAGTACTTC	CASSIHSDNEQYF
.	TRBV7-8	many	TRBJ1-1	TGTGCCAGCAGCTTACCGGGGTTGGGCACTGAAGCTTTCTTT	CASSLPGLGTEAFF
.	TRBV2	many	TRBJ2-2	TGTGCCAGCGAGCTCATCAGGACCGGGGAGCTGTTTTTT	CASELIRTGELFF